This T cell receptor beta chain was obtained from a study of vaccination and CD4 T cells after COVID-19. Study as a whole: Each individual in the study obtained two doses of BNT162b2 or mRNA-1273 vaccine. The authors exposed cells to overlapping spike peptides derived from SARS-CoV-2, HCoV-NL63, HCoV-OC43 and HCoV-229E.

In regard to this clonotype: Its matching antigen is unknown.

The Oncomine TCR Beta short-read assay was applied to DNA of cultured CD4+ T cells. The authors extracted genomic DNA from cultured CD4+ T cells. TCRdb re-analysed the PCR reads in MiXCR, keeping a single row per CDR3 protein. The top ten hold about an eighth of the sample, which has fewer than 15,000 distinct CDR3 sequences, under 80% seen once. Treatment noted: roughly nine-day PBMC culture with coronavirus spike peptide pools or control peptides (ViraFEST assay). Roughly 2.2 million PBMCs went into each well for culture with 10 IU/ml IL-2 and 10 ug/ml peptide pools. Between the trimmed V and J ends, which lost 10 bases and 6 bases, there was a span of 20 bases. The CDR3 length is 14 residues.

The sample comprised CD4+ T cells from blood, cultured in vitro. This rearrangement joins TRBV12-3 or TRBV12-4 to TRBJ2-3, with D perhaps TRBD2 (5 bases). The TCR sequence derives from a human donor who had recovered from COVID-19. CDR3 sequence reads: CATTQTGSSDTQYF. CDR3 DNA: TGTGCCACCACCCAAACGGGGTCGAGTGATACGCAGTATTTT.